The 24 T cell receptor beta chains given below trace back to one sample, sequenced in a study of T cell changes during pregnancy in multiple sclerosis. TCRdb keeps only in-frame clones here, not all; method: immunoSEQ multiplex PCR. The sample records about 100,000 clones, roughly nine tenths being singletons. Sequencing was performed on peripheral blood, taken in the second trimester of pregnancy. These receptors were obtained from a female donor in good health, enrolled as a control in a pregnancy study.

Of note for this clone: At one of its ends the junction is not consistent with the germline gene, which may arise from a read error. V is TRBV6-5 and J is TRBJ1-1; TRBD1 might be the D (5 bases). The CDR3 contains 16 residues. CDR1 and CDR2 (germline): MNHEY, SVGAGI. The CDR3, as DNA: TGTGCCAGCAGTTACTCGAAGGGGCAGGTTCACACTAAAGCTTTCTTT. Translated, it gives CASSYSKGQVHTKAFF.

V and J are TRBV9 and TRBJ2-7; 9 nucleotides match TRBD1. With 0 bases clipped from V and 2 bases from J, the junction kept 3 bases outside the gene matches. Germline loops: CDR1 SGDLS, CDR2 YYNGEE. This CDR3 has 15 amino acids. CDR3 bases: TGTGCCAGCAGCGTAGATGGGACAGGGACCTACGAGCAGTACTTC. It yields the protein CASSVDGTGTYEQYF.

This clone was seen many times. This chain connects TRBV2 to TRBJ1-1; possibly TRBD1 for D (5 bases). CDR1 and CDR2 (germline): SNHLY, FYNNEI. The CDR3 is made up of 14 amino acids. V was shortened by 9 bases and J by 4 bases, with 18 bases between the two germline ends. The CDR3 region is CASSLAQGSTEAFF. CDR3 coding DNA: TGTGCCAGTAGTTTAGCCCAGGGTAGCACTGAAGCTTTCTTT. Looking up the rest from reference TRBV2 and TRBJ1-1 gives the full variable domain: EPEVTQTPSHQVTQMGQEVILRCVPISNHLYFYWYRQILGQKVEFLVSFYNNEISEKSEIFDDQFSVERPDGSNFTLKIRSTKLEDSAMYFCASSLAQGSTEAFFGQGTRLTVV.

This chain joins TRBV25-1 and TRBJ1-2; D gene uncertain. The V end lost 0 bases, the J end lost 2 bases, and 7 bases lay between the germline ends. Germline CDR1 and CDR2: MGHDK and SYGVNS. The CDR3 has 14 amino acids. CDR3 loop: CASSEYRVNYGYTF. CDR3 bases: TGTGCCAGCAGTGAATACCGAGTGAACTATGGCTACACCTTC.

The CDR3 is CASSPPTGQFTEAFF. CDR3 in DNA: TGTGCCAGCAGTCCCCCGACAGGGCAGTTCACTGAAGCTTTCTTT. J is TRBJ1-1 and V is TRBV28, with 7 nucleotides matching TRBD1. CDR1 is MDHEN, CDR2 SYDVKM, per germline. The CDR3 length is 15 residues. J lost 4 bases, V lost 5 bases, and 10 bases had no gene match.

The rearrangement uses TRBV20-1 and TRBJ1-1; D remains ambiguous. This CDR3 region has 11 residues. Trimming cost V 2 bases and J 9 bases, with 10 bases left between them. The germline CDR1 and CDR2 sequences are DFQATT and SNEGSKA (reference sequence). The CDR3 coding sequence is TGCAGTGCTAGAAGATCCGAGAAAGCTTTCTTT. Translating it yields CSARRSEKAFF.

This clone was seen only once. The chain links TRBV19 to TRBJ1-4; D is undetermined. The CDR3 totals 14 residues. V was cut by 2 bases and J by 3 bases, with 7 bases left in between. CDR1 LNHDA and CDR2 SQIVND come from the germline V gene (reference sequence). CDR3 in amino acids: CASSISRSNEKLFF. In DNA, the CDR3 is TGTGCCAGTAGTATATCGCGCTCTAATGAAAAACTGTTTTTT.

This clone was picked up one time. The chain recombines TRBV19 with TRBJ1-1; a possible D gene is TRBD1 (6 bases). Trimming stripped 9 bases from V and 1 base from J, with 15 bases between. CDR1 is LNHDA, CDR2 SQIVND, per germline (reference sequence). The CDR3 is 14 amino acids. In DNA, the CDR3 is TGTGCCAGCAGAAACAGGGTTGGGAACACTGAAGCTTTCTTT. Amino acids: CASRNRVGNTEAFF.

This clone was seen more than once but under ten times. The chain employs TRBV6-1 and TRBJ1-1; the D is unclear. Germline V CDR1 and CDR2: MNHNS, SASEGT. This CDR3 comprises 13 residues. The V and J ends lost 6 bases and 0 bases respectively, with 8 bases between them. The CDR3 reads CASRKGVNTEAFF. CDR3 nucleotide sequence: TGTGCCAGCAGGAAGGGAGTGAACACTGAAGCTTTCTTT.

This rearrangement joins TRBV7-2 to TRBJ1-5; 7 bases map to TRBD1. Unmatched junction bases numbered 11, after V lost 5 bases and J lost 1 base. Germline V gene sequence: CDR1 SGHTA, CDR2 FQGNSA. CDR3 length: 17 residues. CDR3 amino acids: CASSVHTGARSNQPQHF. CDR3 in DNA: TGTGCCAGCAGCGTACATACAGGGGCTAGAAGCAATCAGCCCCAGCATTTT.

CDR3 in amino acids: CASSANSASTDTQYF. The CDR3 DNA reads TGTGCCAGCAGCGCCAACAGTGCTAGCACAGATACGCAGTATTTT. The J gene is TRBJ2-3, the V gene TRBV11-2, with D unclear. Trimming stripped 5 bases from V and 0 bases from J, with 12 bases between. CDR3 length: 15 residues. Germline loops: CDR1 SGHAT, CDR2 FQNNGV.

The chain links TRBV28 to TRBJ1-5, with TRBD1 identical over 9 bases. In germline, CDR1 is MDHEN, CDR2 SYDVKM. This CDR3 is 17 amino acids long. With V trimmed by 4 bases and J by 3 bases, 10 bases remained unmatched. CDR3 DNA: TGTGCCAGCAGTTCCTCCCACGGGGACAGGGACAATCAGCCCCAGCATTTT. Amino acid sequence: CASSSSHGDRDNQPQHF.

This clone was counted a single time. The J gene is TRBJ2-3, the V gene TRBV9; perhaps TRBD1 as D (7 bases). Looked up from germline, CDR1 is SGDLS and CDR2 is YYNGEE. Trimming shortened V by 4 bases and J by 7 bases, and 19 bases separated the two germline ends. The CDR3 extends over 15 amino acids. In DNA, the CDR3 is TGTGCCAGCAGCCCCAACCCACAGGGGAGGAATACGCAGTATTTT. It is translated as CASSPNPQGRNTQYF.

The gene calls are TRBV25-1 and TRBJ2-1; 13 bases line up with TRBD2. Trimming cost V 3 bases and J 4 bases; bases outside gene matches: 6. Germline loops: CDR1 MGHDK, CDR2 SYGVNS. This CDR3 has 17 residues. CDR3 residues: CASSDFRTSGGYNEQFF. DNA of the CDR3: TGTGCCAGCAGTGATTTTCGGACTAGCGGGGGTTACAATGAGCAGTTCTTC.

The V and J genes are TRBV5-1 and TRBJ1-3; TRBD1 matches 7 bases. This CDR3 is built from 15 residues. Germline V gene data show CDR1 as SGHRS and CDR2 as YFSETQ. Trimming removed 0 bases from V and 4 bases from J; junction bases left unmatched: 4. The chain's CDR3 is CASSLDRQGGNTIYF. DNA for the CDR3: TGCGCCAGCAGCTTGGATCGACAGGGCGGAAACACCATATATTTT.

This rearrangement joins TRBV19 to TRBJ2-1, with 13 nucleotides matching TRBD2. V lost 5 bases, J lost 8 bases, and 6 bases stayed unmatched. The CDR3 has 15 residues. From germline, CDR1 is LNHDA and CDR2 SQIVND (reference sequence). The CDR3 sequence is CASSLRLAGGYEQFF. The CDR3 DNA sequence: TGTGCCAGTAGTCTCCGACTAGCGGGAGGCTATGAGCAGTTCTTC.

V gene TRBV7-9 combines with J gene TRBJ2-6, with 8 bases that match TRBD1. The J segment lost 4 bases and the V segment lost 2 bases, leaving 7 bases of the junction unmatched. This CDR3 is built from 17 residues. CDR1 is SEHNR, CDR2 FQNEAQ, per germline (reference sequence). The CDR3 region is CASSLFETGVGANVLTF. CDR3 DNA sequence: TGTGCCAGCAGCTTATTTGAGACAGGGGTAGGGGCCAACGTCCTGACTTTC. The whole variable domain, filled in from reference TRBV7-9 and TRBJ2-6, reads DTGVSQNPRHKITKRGQNVTFRCDPISEHNRLYWYRQTLGQGPEFLTYFQNEAQLEKSRLLSDRFSAERPKGSFSTLEIQRTEQGDSAMYLCASSLFETGVGANVLTFGAGSRLTVL.

The chain joins TRBV29-1 to TRBJ2-1; D might be TRBD1 (7 bases). Trimming shortened V by 7 bases and J by 4 bases, and 17 bases separated the two germline ends. The CDR3 spans 14 residues. Germline V lookup: CDR1 SQVTM, CDR2 ANQGSEA. Here the CDR3 DNA reads TGCAGCGGGGGGGTACAGGGGAAATACAATGAGCAGTTCTTC. Translated: CSGGVQGKYNEQFF.

The chain carries TRBV27 and TRBJ1-2, with D perhaps TRBD1 (6 bases). CDR1 is MNHEY, CDR2 SMNVEV, per germline (reference sequence). V dropped 3 bases and J dropped 6 bases, with 11 bases sitting between them. The length of the CDR3 is 13 residues. The CDR3 DNA is TGTGCCAGCAGTTTGCAGGGGTTGGATGGCTACACCTTC. Its translation: CASSLQGLDGYTF.

The chain combines TRBV6-5 with TRBJ1-1, with D uncertain. V lost 6 bases and J 4 bases, leaving 18 bases between the germline ends. CDR1 is MNHEY, CDR2 SVGAGI, per germline. This CDR3 has 15 amino acids. CDR3 region: CASSPEISGFTEAFF. CDR3 DNA: TGTGCCAGCAGCCCGGAAATCTCGGGATTCACTGAAGCTTTCTTT.

The chain has TRBV27 and TRBJ2-1, with TRBD2 matching 10 bases. The CDR3 has 15 amino acids. Losses at the gene ends were 6 bases for V and 7 bases for J; bases not matched to a gene: 9. The germline gives CDR1 MNHEY, CDR2 SMNVEV (reference sequence). CDR3: CASRTLAGVPNEQFF. For the CDR3, the DNA is TGTGCCAGCAGGACGCTAGCGGGAGTACCAAATGAGCAGTTCTTC.

The chain employs TRBV7-2 and TRBJ1-1; no reliable D call. There are 14 residues in the CDR3. V was pared by 1 base and J by 5 bases, with 11 bases between. The V gene's germline CDR1 is SGHTA and CDR2 FQGNSA. CDR3 sequence: CASSLGRWDTEAFF. The CDR3, as DNA: TGTGCCAGCAGCTTAGGGAGGTGGGATACTGAAGCTTTCTTT.

The chain couples TRBV7-2 to TRBJ1-4; D is undetermined. CDR1 and CDR2 from the germline V gene are SGHTA and FQGNSA. The CDR3 runs 14 residues. Trimming removed 2 bases at V and 7 bases at J, with 11 bases between. The DNA for the CDR3 is TGTGCCAGCAGCTTAAGGCAGGTCCCTGAAAAACTGTTTTTT. The encoded protein is CASSLRQVPEKLFF.

This sequence joins TRBV28 and TRBJ1-1; D not resolved. The germline V and J ends were trimmed by 7 bases and 3 bases, with 3 bases remaining between them. This CDR3 is built from 10 residues. CDR1 and CDR2 (germline): MDHEN, SYDVKM. The CDR3 loop is CASTDTEAFF. As DNA, the CDR3 is TGTGCCAGCACGGACACTGAAGCTTTCTTT.